Listed below are T cell receptor beta chains from one sample, sequenced in a study of T cells after yellow fever vaccination. TCRdb reprocessed the 5' RACE reads with MiXCR, giving one entry per CDR3 protein. This sample has nearly 550,000 distinct CDR3 sequences; roughly 19% occur once, and the top ten carry roughly an eighth. Sequenced material: PBMCs, taken 15 days after the yellow fever booster vaccination. Source of these receptors: a man aged 25 to 40 who received the YFV17D yellow fever vaccine. Each CDR3 is given with its conserved first and last residue. D genes are given only for firm matches. Clone size is stated in some rows and not others, as once, few, many or a class when expanded.

D	length	V	size	J	CDR3	DNA
NA	14	TRBV27	once	TRBJ1-4	CASSTAGTAEKLFF	TGTGCCAGCAGTACCGCCGGGACCGCTGAAAAACTGTTTTTT
TRBD2	14	TRBV20-1	few	TRBJ2-3	CSARGLATGDTQYF	TGCAGTGCTAGAGGACTAGCGACTGGAGATACGCAGTATTTT
NA	12	TRBV20-1	NA	TRBJ2-1	CSASGRGNEQFF	TGCAGTGCCTCTGGCCGAGGCAATGAGCAGTTCTTC
TRBD2	14	TRBV15	few	TRBJ2-7	CATSRDLAGYEQYF	TGTGCCACCAGCAGAGATCTAGCGGGCTACGAGCAGTACTTC
TRBD1	17	TRBV19	NA	TRBJ2-6	CASSIETGAREANVLTF	TGTGCCAGTAGTATCGAGACAGGGGCTCGGGAGGCCAACGTCCTGACTTTC
NA	11	TRBV28	NA	TRBJ1-3	CASERGNTIYF	TGTGCCAGCGAGCGAGGAAACACCATATATTTT
TRBD2	12	TRBV5-4	few	TRBJ2-3	CASSNGLVEEYF	TGTGCCAGCAGCAACGGACTAGTTGAGGAGTATTTT
TRBD1	14	TRBV25-1	NA	TRBJ1-1	CASSVGTANTEAFF	TGTGCCAGCAGTGTCGGGACAGCTAACACTGAAGCTTTCTTT
TRBD1	13	TRBV29-1	NA	TRBJ1-2	CSVSTGTYYGYTF	TGCAGCGTCTCGACAGGGACCTACTATGGCTACACCTTC
NA	15	TRBV12-3/TRBV12-4	NA	TRBJ2-7	CASSFWQGNSYEQYF	TGTGCCAGCAGTTTCTGGCAGGGGAATTCTTACGAGCAGTACTTC
TRBD2	14	TRBV29-1	few	TRBJ2-1	CSVGLAGVVNEQFF	TGCAGCGTTGGACTAGCGGGAGTGGTGAATGAGCAGTTCTTC
NA	14	TRBV28	NA	TRBJ2-4	CASKRTDGENIQYF	TGTGCCAGCAAGAGGACCGACGGGGAAAACATTCAGTACTTC
NA	15	TRBV7-2	NA	TRBJ2-1	CASSFAPGTVNEQFF	TGTGCCAGCAGCTTCGCTCCCGGGACGGTGAATGAGCAGTTCTTC
TRBD2	16	TRBV9	few	TRBJ2-1	CASSGSGRAPVNEQFF	TGTGCCAGCAGCGGTAGCGGGAGGGCCCCGGTCAATGAGCAGTTCTTC
NA	12	TRBV20-1	few	TRBJ2-3	CSAIPTRYTQYF	TGCAGTGCTATTCCCACCCGGTATACGCAGTATTTT
NA	20	TRBV6-4	few	TRBJ2-2	CATHTPGRKRDEGSTGELFF	TGTGCCACCCACACCCCGGGGCGGAAGAGGGACGAGGGTAGCACCGGGGAGCTGTTTTTT
TRBD2	17	TRBV10-1	few	TRBJ2-1	CASSETQLAGGPNEQFF	TGCGCCAGCAGTGAGACCCAACTAGCGGGAGGACCCAATGAGCAGTTCTTC
TRBD2	14	TRBV7-8	few	TRBJ2-7	CASSAGTTTYEQYF	TGTGCCAGCAGCGCCGGGACTACTACTTACGAGCAGTACTTC
NA	15	TRBV7-2	NA	TRBJ2-7	CASSLSQGSSYEQYF	TGTGCCAGCAGCTTGAGCCAGGGGTCCTCCTACGAGCAGTACTTC
NA	14	TRBV5-1	NA	TRBJ2-7	CASSLDQGNYEQYF	TGCGCCAGCAGCTTGGATCAGGGAAACTACGAGCAGTACTTC
TRBD2	15	TRBV7-2	NA	TRBJ2-7	CASSLEVVGGGEQYF	TGTGCCAGCAGCTTAGAGGTGGTTGGCGGGGGCGAGCAGTACTTC
NA	11	TRBV7-6	few	TRBJ2-7	CASSRGSEQYF	TGTGCCAGCAGCCGGGGGAGCGAGCAGTACTTC
TRBD2	16	TRBV20-1	NA	TRBJ2-1	CSVLGLAGFSYNEQFF	TGCAGTGTTCTTGGACTAGCGGGTTTCTCCTACAATGAGCAGTTCTTC
NA	14	TRBV12-3/TRBV12-4	NA	TRBJ2-7	CASSLVTGPFEQYF	TGTGCCAGCAGTTTAGTGACAGGCCCCTTCGAGCAGTACTTC
NA	13	TRBV7-2	NA	TRBJ2-1	CASSLEPPRVQFF	TGTGCCAGCAGCTTAGAACCTCCTAGGGTGCAGTTCTTC
NA	13	TRBV5-4	few	TRBJ2-1	CASSLPSGGEQFF	TGTGCCAGCAGCTTGCCCAGCGGCGGTGAGCAGTTCTTC
TRBD2	16	TRBV6-1	NA	TRBJ2-3	CASSLSLAGGVDTQYF	TGTGCCAGCAGCCTGAGCTTAGCGGGAGGGGTAGATACGCAGTATTTT
TRBD2	17	TRBV15	NA	TRBJ2-5	CATKSRLAGDQGVTQYF	TGTGCCACCAAATCGAGACTAGCGGGAGATCAAGGTGTGACCCAGTACTTC
NA	12	TRBV20-1	many	TRBJ2-1	CSASGRDNEQFF	TGCAGTGCTAGCGGGCGGGACAATGAGCAGTTCTTC
NA	15	TRBV20-1	NA	TRBJ2-1	CSARRTRSSYNEQFF	TGCAGTGCTAGAAGGACTCGGAGCTCCTACAATGAGCAGTTCTTC
TRBD1	15	TRBV25-1	NA	TRBJ2-3	CASSFPGGGTDTQYF	TGTGCCAGCAGCTTCCCAGGGGGCGGGACAGATACGCAGTATTTT
NA	18	TRBV6-2/TRBV6-3	once	TRBJ2-1	CASSSYSQGRGSYNEQFF	TGTGCCAGCAGTTCATATTCCCAGGGGAGGGGCTCTTACAATGAGCAGTTCTTC
TRBD1	14	TRBV20-1	few	TRBJ2-6	CSARTGSGANVLTF	TGCAGTGCTCGGACAGGGTCCGGGGCCAACGTCCTGACTTTC
TRBD2	12	TRBV5-1	few	TRBJ2-7	CASSFTSVEQYF	TGCGCCAGCAGCTTTACTAGCGTCGAGCAGTACTTC
NA	12	TRBV20-1	NA	TRBJ2-5	CSARERQETQYF	TGCAGTGCTAGAGAGCGCCAGGAGACCCAGTACTTC
NA	12	TRBV12-3/TRBV12-4	many	TRBJ2-3	CASGSYLNTQYF	TGTGCCAGCGGCTCTTACCTCAATACGCAGTATTTT
TRBD1	15	TRBV9	NA	TRBJ2-1	CASTPPGQGSNEQFF	TGTGCCAGCACGCCGCCGGGACAGGGCAGCAATGAGCAGTTCTTC
NA	15	TRBV7-2	few	TRBJ2-1	CASSLVQGLYNEQFF	TGTGCCAGCAGCTTAGTTCAGGGGCTCTACAATGAGCAGTTCTTC
NA	14	TRBV18	few	TRBJ2-7	CASSPTVPSYEQYF	TGTGCCAGCTCACCCACGGTACCCTCCTACGAGCAGTACTTC
NA	12	TRBV20-1	few	TRBJ2-7	CSARDWTEEQYF	TGCAGTGCTCGGGACTGGACGGAGGAGCAGTACTTC
TRBD2	13	TRBV12-3/TRBV12-4	few	TRBJ2-1	CASSIIAGGMEFF	TGTGCCAGCAGTATTATAGCGGGAGGCATGGAATTCTTC
TRBD1	15	TRBV3-1	NA	TRBJ2-4	CASSAGTGGKDIQYF	TGTGCCAGCAGTGCCGGGACAGGGGGCAAAGACATTCAGTACTTC